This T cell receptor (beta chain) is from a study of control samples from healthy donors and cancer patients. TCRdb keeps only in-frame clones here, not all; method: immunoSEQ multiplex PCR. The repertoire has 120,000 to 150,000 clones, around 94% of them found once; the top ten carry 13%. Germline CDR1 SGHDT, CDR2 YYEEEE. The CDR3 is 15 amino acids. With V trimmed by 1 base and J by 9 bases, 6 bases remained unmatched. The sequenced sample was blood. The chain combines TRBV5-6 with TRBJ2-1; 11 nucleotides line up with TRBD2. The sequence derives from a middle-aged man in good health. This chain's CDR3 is CASSLLLAGVGEQFF. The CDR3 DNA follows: TGTGCCAGCAGCTTGTTACTAGCGGGAGTGGGTGAGCAGTTCTTC.